This paragraph covers one T cell receptor (beta chain) sequence. This CDR3 comprises 13 residues. Germline CDR1 LNHNV, CDR2 YYDKDF (reference sequence). The V gene lost 0 bases and the J gene lost 3 bases, with 6 bases spanning the gap. The entry originates in a study of shared clonotypes between healthy human individuals. Repertoires were generated with immunoSEQ multiplex PCR, while TCRdb's copy carries only in-frame clones and drops some. Altogether hundreds of thousands of clones are present, around 81% being singletons, with the ten largest covering about 12%. This clonotype was obtained from a woman between 40 and 55 years old in good health. Some clones in this sample may be carry-over from other donors' samples. This chain connects TRBV15 to TRBJ2-7, with D unclear. Sequenced: PBMCs. The CDR3, as DNA: TGTGCCACCAGCAGAGATCCCGGCTACGAGCAGTACTTC. Amino acids: CATSRDPGYEQYF.